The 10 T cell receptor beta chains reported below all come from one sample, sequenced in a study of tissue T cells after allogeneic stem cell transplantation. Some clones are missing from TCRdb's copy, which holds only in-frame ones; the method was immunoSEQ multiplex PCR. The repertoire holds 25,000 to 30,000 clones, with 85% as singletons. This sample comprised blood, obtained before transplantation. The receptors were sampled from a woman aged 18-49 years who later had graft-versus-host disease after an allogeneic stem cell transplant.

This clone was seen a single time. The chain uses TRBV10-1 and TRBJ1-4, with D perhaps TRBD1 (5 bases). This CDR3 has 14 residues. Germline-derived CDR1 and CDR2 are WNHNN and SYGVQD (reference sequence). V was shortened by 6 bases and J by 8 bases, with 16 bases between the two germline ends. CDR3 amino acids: CASSDGDPTEKLFF. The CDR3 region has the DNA TGCGCCAGCAGCGATGGGGACCCGACAGAAAAACTGTTTTTT.

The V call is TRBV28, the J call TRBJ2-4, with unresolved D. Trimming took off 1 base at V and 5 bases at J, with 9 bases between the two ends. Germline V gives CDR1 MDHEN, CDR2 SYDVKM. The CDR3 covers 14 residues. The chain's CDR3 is CASSLLGQENIQYF. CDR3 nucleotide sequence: TGTGCCAGCAGTTTATTAGGCCAAGAAAACATTCAGTACTTC.

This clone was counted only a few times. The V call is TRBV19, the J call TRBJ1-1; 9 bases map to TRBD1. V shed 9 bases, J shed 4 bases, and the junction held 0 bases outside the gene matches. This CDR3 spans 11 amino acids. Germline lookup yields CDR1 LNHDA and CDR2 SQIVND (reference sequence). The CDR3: CARQGATEAFF. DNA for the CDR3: TGTGCCAGACAGGGGGCCACTGAAGCTTTCTTT.

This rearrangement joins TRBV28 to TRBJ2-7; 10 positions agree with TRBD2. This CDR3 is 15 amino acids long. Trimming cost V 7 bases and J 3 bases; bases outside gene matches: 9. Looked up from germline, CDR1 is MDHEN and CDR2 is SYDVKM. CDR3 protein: CASTRGTSAHYEQYF. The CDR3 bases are TGTGCCAGCACTCGCGGGACTAGCGCACACTACGAGCAGTACTTC.

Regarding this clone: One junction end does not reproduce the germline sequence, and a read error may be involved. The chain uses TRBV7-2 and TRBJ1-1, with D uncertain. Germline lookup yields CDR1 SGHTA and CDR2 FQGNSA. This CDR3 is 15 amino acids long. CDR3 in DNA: TGTGCCAGCAGCCTAGCAGGAGCTTTAAACACTGAAGCTTTCTTT. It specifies CASSLAGALNTEAFF.

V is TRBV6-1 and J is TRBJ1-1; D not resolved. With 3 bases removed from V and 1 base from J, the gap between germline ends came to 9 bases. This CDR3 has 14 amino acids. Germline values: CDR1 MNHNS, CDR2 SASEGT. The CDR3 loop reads CASSDPIGNTEAFF. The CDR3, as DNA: TGTGCCAGCAGTGACCCGATAGGGAACACTGAAGCTTTCTTT.

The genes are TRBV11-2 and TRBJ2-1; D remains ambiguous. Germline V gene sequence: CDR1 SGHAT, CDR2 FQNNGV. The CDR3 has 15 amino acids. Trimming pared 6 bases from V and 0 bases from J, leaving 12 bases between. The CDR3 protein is CASSSRNGSYNEQFF. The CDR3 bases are TGTGCCAGCAGTTCACGAAATGGCTCCTACAATGAGCAGTTCTTC.

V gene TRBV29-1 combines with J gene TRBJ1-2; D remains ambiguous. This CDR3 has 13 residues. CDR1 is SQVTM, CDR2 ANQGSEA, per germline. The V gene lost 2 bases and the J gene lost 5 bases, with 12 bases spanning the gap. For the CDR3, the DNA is TGCAGCGTTGAACGGACGGGCGGGTATGGCTACACCTTC. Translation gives CSVERTGGYGYTF.

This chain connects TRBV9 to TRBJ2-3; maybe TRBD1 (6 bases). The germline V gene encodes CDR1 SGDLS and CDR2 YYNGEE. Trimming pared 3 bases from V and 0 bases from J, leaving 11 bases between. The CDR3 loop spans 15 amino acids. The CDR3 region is CASSEGGYSTDTQYF. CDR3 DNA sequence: TGTGCCAGCAGCGAAGGGGGATATAGCACAGATACGCAGTATTTT.

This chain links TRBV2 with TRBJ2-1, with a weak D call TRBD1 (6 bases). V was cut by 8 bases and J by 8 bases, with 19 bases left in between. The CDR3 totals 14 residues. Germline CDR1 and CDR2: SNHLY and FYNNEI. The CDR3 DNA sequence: TGTGCCAGCGGGTTCAGGGGTTTTATTGATGAGCAGTTCTTC. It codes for CASGFRGFIDEQFF.